This T cell receptor beta chain was sequenced during a study of cytomegalovirus exposure and HLA in healthy donors (TCRdb year 2017). For the wider study: According to an earlier analysis of 587 of the donors, some 180 million T cells yielded 90 million to 140 million unique TCR beta sequences and about 300 Gb of sequence data. About 300 gigabases of sequencing data and tens of millions of unique TCR sequences were included in an early release covering around 600 HLA-typed donors. Of the roughly 400 genotyped donors, more than 75% were placed in the genetic ancestry cluster associated with self-reported Caucasian donors. The study was designed to test whether signatures of past pathogen exposure could be identified by cataloging public T cell receptors. The study used immunosequencing to profile the T cell repertoires of about 670 subjects and linked those repertoires to cytomegalovirus serostatus. In addition to the first cohort of 650 to 800 subjects, a separate validation cohort of approximately 120 different subjects was used. The study combined high-throughput TCR immunosequencing, statistical association of individual TCRs with disease status, and machine learning to predict cytomegalovirus infection status. To study patterns of TCR occurrence, a later analysis re-analyzed previously published TCR beta repertoires from 600 to 750 donors and added high-resolution HLA genotyping. Rather than drawing on any new phenotypic data, the later analysis identified candidate immune exposures from TCR beta sequences and the way those sequences occurred across donors. To decide whether each TCR beta V gene segment behaved as functional or pseudogenic, an earlier analysis of nearly 600 of the donors relied on high-throughput TCR beta sequencing. Donor age, sex, ethnicity and CMV serostatus were compiled alongside the repertoire data. A later genetic analysis took genome-wide SNP genotypes for about 55% of the roughly 670 donors and used that subset as a discovery cohort. All discovery cohort repertoires had been generated on a single sequencing platform. Both class I and class II loci were covered by HLA typing, at four-digit resolution. The number of donors typed differed by locus, with about 629-630 for A, B, C, DRB1 and DQB1, roughly 550 for DQA1, 600 to 610 for DPA1, and roughly 450 for DPB1. Several DR-DQ haplotypes were treated as single units for association and clustering because of strong linkage in the cohort. Across approximately 400 genotyped donors of the cohort, an average of about 240,000 unique TCR beta nucleotide sequences per donor were sequenced, and roughly 20% of those sequences were non-productive.

The library was produced with the immunoSEQ multiplex PCR assay. A mixture of 60 forward primers for TCR Vbeta segments and 13 reverse primers for TCR Jbeta segments was used in the multiplex PCR. Amplification of the CDR3 region of rearranged TCR beta genes was performed with a multiplex PCR assay on genomic DNA. Amplified TCR beta libraries were sequenced as 87-base-pair reads on the Illumina HiSeq System. Concerning the study's data processing: A later analysis tallied 70 million to 100 million unique TCR beta chains across the roughly 610 repertoires, and roughly 11 million of those chains were shared by two or more donors. Raw reads were error-corrected and collapsed into unique sequences with a nearest-neighbor algorithm that merged closely related sequences to remove PCR and sequencing errors. V, D and J gene segments were assigned by aligning CDR3 sequences to IMGT reference sequences. For a sequence to be retained, a match of at least six nucleotides to both a V gene segment and a J gene segment was required. Rearrangements were called productive when the CDR3 lacked stop codons and stayed in frame with V and J; all others were non-productive. CDR3 was defined according to IMGT convention as the region running from the second conserved V-encoded cysteine to the conserved J-encoded phenylalanine. The earlier analysis of about 500 of the donors excluded sequences that lacked an unambiguous match to a single V gene segment. In an earlier analysis of some 590 of the donors, V segments were called functional above 56.7% productive rearrangements and were called segregating when the between-donor standard deviation exceeded 5%. A statistical classification framework was built to diagnose cytomegalovirus status from the catalog of TCR beta chain sequences. In a later analysis, V and J genes were assigned by comparing TCR nucleotide sequences against IMGT/GENE-DB human TR gene sequences. The TCRdist pipeline was used in a later analysis to assign CDR3 sequences and most-parsimonious VDJ recombination scenarios. A later analysis defined each TCR beta chain by its CDR3 amino acid sequence plus V-gene family, and excluded reads lacking a unique V-gene family. As a way to deal with suspected cross-contamination and a sequencing artifact, a later analysis dropped 450 to 600 nucleotide sequences that were highly shared and had low generation probability. In a later analysis, a clonal expansion index for each public chain was calculated from normalized within-repertoire ranks of inferred template counts. A later analysis computed generation probabilities with a VDJ recombination model fitted to out-of-frame rearrangements, and checked the results against IGoR. In a later analysis, hypergeometric tests were used to score TCR-TCR, TCR-HLA and TCR-CMV co-occurrence, with a repertoire-size bias correction applied to TCR pairs. To estimate false discovery rates, a later analysis permuted the HLA or CMV assignments 20 times. A later analysis grouped co-occurring TCRs with DBSCAN, adding TCRdist sequence similarity when clustering within HLA-allele-positive subsets. Co-occurrence clustering excluded repertoires with fewer than 30,000 or more than 120,000 public chains, plus five with anomalous nucleotide sharing. TCRdb carries this immuneACCESS record with in-frame sequences only. Its versions omit some clonotypes, under half of them owing to an unresolved V gene in the studies checked, with the rest unexplained. The V and J calls and clone size were taken over from that table, and D and trimming were inferred from the DNA. The sample table shows fewer than 200,000 clones, and roughly 80% are seen once. Jointly, the top ten make up around 10% of the sample.

At the junction V is shortened by 0 bases and J by 2 bases, with 5 bases in between. The CDR3 measures 13 amino acids from cysteine to phenylalanine. Only the CDR3 DNA is retained, 39 bases long and in frame from the first base. Looking up the germline V gene yields CDR1 SGDLS and CDR2 YYNGEE. In total, about 650 healthy bone marrow donors made up the cohort. Cohort members were all nominally healthy when sampled, although unrecorded immune exposures were likely present. The donor was CMV seropositive and was included in the group of 300 or so seropositive cohort members. A peripheral blood sample was collected from each donor, and TCR beta sequencing was performed on peripheral blood mononuclear cells. Genomic DNA was extracted from the blood cell samples with the Qiagen DNeasy Blood Extraction Kit. A note on this clone: What this receptor recognizes is not known. No base quality values were provided; no much bigger clone lies one nucleotide off.

Here is what the overall study found, with its caveats: In vitro tests confirmed that three of the cytomegalovirus-associated TCR beta chains recognize cytomegalovirus antigens. Cytomegalovirus status was reported to be diagnosed by the classifier with high specificity and sensitivity in both the original and validation cohorts. In a later genetic analysis, a missense DCLRE1C variant was associated with V-gene and J-gene trimming of TCR beta chains, and the association was replicated in an independent cohort. A cluster of highly shared sequence variants was judged likely to be a technical artifact of the sequencing pipeline. Because HLA typing was unavailable for some donors at each locus, only the typed subset was used in association tests. Linkage disequilibrium might explain the correlated functional status among segregating V segments, but an unknown experimental factor could not be ruled out. For the cohort, immune exposure information was limited to CMV serostatus. According to a later analysis, parvovirus B19, influenza, CMV and Epstein-Barr virus appeared linked to several top co-occurrence clusters. When HLA alleles, especially DR and DQ, strongly co-occurred, TCR associations were difficult to assign to individual alleles. A later analysis associated roughly 17,000 TCR beta sequences with specific HLA alleles at a false discovery rate of 0.05. In an earlier analysis of around 600 of the donors, most TCR beta V segments were observed in productive rearrangements about 87% or about 30% of the time, broadly matching IMGT annotations. Only TCR beta chains were sequenced in this cohort, and the absence of alpha or paired-chain data limited detectable features. Because counts were too low, more than 15 rarely observed V segments, including chromosome 9 orphons, were excluded from the earlier analysis of around 640 of the donors. In a later analysis, HLA-associated TCR beta chains showed more clonal expansion and lower generation probabilities than non-associated chains that were equally common. The authors suggested that the approach could potentially be extended to other disease states and immunological phenotypes. Some IMGT-functional V segments, including TRBV6-2 and TRBV6-3, could not be told apart with the 87-base-pair reads, so those segments were excluded. Most TCR sequences were seen in very few donors, while some public TCRs were found in many individuals. A further reported finding was that TCR beta sequences accurately predicted the HLA-A and HLA-B alleles for most subjects in the first cohort. The presence/absence analyses assumed that sequencing depth was roughly uniform across donors, and that assumption may not be true. Most CMV-associated TCR beta chains appeared to be HLA-restricted in a later analysis, and the HLA associations seemed to be driven largely by CMV exposure. A later analysis found that TCR association rates varied across HLA loci, with DRB1 alleles showing the most associated TCRs and HLA-C alleles the fewest. Compared with the approximately 710-donor mean, donors in an Asian-associated ancestry cluster had fewer N-insertions in productive TCRs, according to a later genetic analysis. The study listed 150 to 200 TCR beta chains as associated with cytomegalovirus.

Sequencing used PBMCs. This chain joins TRBV9 to TRBJ1-2, with the D gene not confidently named. This clonotype originated in a man aged 50-59 years in good health and CMV-seropositive. In nucleotide form, the sequence is TGTGCCAGCAGCGTAGGGCCCAACTATGGCTACACCTTC. This gives the protein CASSVGPNYGYTF.